One T cell receptor beta chain is described in this entry. Antigen specificity is unknown. Generated by immunoSEQ multiplex PCR, the TCRdb table keeps only in-frame clones and is missing some. In the table there are about 37,000 clones, about 91% of which are singletons. V was pared by 4 bases and J by 4 bases, with 8 bases of the junction left unmatched. The germline gives CDR1 SGHTS, CDR2 YDEGEE. This CDR3 region has 15 residues. The data belong to a study of PD-1 blockade in classical Hodgkin lymphoma. General study findings and limits: Newly diagnosed and completely responding patients shared comparable baseline diversity.

All patients experienced relapse after autologous stem cell transplantation, and brentuximab vedotin exposure was variable. This rearrangement joins TRBV5-8 to TRBJ2-1, with 7 nucleotides matching TRBD2. The origin of this receptor is a human donor with classical Hodgkin lymphoma. The input for sequencing was peripheral blood mononuclear cells (PBMCs), taken before the second cycle of nivolumab. DNA for the CDR3: TGTGCCAGCAGCCTGGGGAGGGCCACTTACAATGAGCAGTTCTTC. This encodes CASSLGRATYNEQFF. The full variable domain, completed using reference TRBV5-8 and TRBJ2-1, is EAGVTQSPTHLIKTRGQQATLRCSPISGHTSVYWYQQALGLGLQFLLWYDEGEERNRGNFPPRFSGRQFPNYSSELNVNALELEDSALYLCASSLGRATYNEQFFGPGTRLTVL.